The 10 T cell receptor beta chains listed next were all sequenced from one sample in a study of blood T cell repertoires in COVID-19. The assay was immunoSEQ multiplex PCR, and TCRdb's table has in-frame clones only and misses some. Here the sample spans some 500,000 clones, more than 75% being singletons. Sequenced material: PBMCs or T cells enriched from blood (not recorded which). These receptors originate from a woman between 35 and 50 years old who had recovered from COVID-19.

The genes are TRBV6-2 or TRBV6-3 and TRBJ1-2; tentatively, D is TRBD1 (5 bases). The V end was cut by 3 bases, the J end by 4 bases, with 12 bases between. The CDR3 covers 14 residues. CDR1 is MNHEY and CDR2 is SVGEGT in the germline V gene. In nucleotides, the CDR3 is TGTGCCAGCAGTTATGTAGGGGACTCCTATGGCTACACCTTC. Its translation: CASSYVGDSYGYTF.

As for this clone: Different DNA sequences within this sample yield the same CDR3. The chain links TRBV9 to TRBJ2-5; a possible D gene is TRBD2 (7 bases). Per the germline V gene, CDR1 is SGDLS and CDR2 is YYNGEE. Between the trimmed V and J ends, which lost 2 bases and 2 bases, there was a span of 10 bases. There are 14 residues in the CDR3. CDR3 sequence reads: CASSVGGQQETQYF. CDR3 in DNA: TGTGCCAGCAGCGTGGGGGGGCAGCAAGAGACCCAGTACTTC.

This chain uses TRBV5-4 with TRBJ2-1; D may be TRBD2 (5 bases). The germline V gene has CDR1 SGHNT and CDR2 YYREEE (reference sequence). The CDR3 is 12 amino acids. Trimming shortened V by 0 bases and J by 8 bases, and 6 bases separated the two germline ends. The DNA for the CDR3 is TGTGCCAGCAGCTTGGTCGGGGATGAGCAGTTCTTC. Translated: CASSLVGDEQFF. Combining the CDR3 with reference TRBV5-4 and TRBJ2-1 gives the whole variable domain ETGVTQSPTHLIKTRGQQVTLRCSSQSGHNTVSWYQQALGQGPQFIFQYYREEENGRGNFPPRFSGLQFPNYSSELNVNALELDDSALYLCASSLVGDEQFFGPGTRLTVL.

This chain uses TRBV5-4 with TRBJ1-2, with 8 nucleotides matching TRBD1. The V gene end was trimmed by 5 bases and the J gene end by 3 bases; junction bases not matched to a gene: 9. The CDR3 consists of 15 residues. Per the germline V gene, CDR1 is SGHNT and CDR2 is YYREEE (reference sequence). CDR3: CASRLTGQGDYGYTF. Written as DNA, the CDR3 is TGTGCCAGCAGACTCACAGGACAGGGAGACTATGGCTACACCTTC.

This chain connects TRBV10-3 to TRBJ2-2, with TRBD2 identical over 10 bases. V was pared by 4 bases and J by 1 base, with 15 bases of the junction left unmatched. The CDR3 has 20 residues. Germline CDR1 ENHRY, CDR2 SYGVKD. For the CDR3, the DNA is TGTGCCATCAGTGCCCGCGGGCCTAGCGGGAGTCTGGGGAACACCGGGGAGCTGTTTTTT. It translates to CAISARGPSGSLGNTGELFF.

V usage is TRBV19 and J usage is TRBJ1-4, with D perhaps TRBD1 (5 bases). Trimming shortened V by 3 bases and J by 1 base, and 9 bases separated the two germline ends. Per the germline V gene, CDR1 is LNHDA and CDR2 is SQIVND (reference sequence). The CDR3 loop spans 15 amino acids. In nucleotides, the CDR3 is TGTGCCAGTAGTATTGGGGGAGGAACTAATGAAAAACTGTTTTTT. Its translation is CASSIGGGTNEKLFF. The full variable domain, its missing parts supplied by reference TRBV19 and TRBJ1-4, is DGGITQSPKYLFRKEGQNVTLSCEQNLNHDAMYWYRQDPGQGLRLIYYSQIVNDFQKGDIAEGYSVSREKKESFPLTVTSAQKNPTAFYLCASSIGGGTNEKLFFGSGTQLSVL.

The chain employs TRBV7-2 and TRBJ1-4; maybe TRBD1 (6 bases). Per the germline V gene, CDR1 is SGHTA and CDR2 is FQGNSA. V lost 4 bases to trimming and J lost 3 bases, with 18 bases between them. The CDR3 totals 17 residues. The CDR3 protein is CASSSPSRDMANEKLFF. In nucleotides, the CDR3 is TGTGCCAGCAGCTCCCCATCCCGGGACATGGCTAATGAAAAACTGTTTTTT.

The CDR3 DNA reads TGCGCCAGCAGTGCAGGGGAAGCCAAAAACATTCAGTACTTC. This gives the protein CASSAGEAKNIQYF. The V and J genes are TRBV10-1 and TRBJ2-4; a possible D gene is TRBD1 (6 bases). In germline, CDR1 is WNHNN, CDR2 SYGVQD (reference sequence). V lost 4 bases and J lost 0, with 7 bases in between. The CDR3 length is 14 residues.

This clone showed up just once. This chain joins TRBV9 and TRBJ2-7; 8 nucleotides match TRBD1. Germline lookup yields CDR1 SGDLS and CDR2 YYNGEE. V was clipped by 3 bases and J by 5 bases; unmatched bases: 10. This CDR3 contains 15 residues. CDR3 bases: TGTGCCAGCAGCGATACAGGGGGACGTTCGGACGAGCAGTACTTC. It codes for CASSDTGGRSDEQYF.

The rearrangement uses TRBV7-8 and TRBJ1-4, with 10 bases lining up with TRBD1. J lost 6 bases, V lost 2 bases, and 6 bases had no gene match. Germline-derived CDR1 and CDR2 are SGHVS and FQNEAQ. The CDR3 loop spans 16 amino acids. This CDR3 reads CASSLIPGQGHEKLFF. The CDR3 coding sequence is TGTGCCAGCAGCTTAATTCCGGGACAGGGGCATGAAAAACTGTTTTTT.